The source of this T cell receptor (beta chain) is a study of blood T cell repertoires in COVID-19. About the study: The origin of the acute and convalescent COVID-19 samples was the United States, Italy and Spain. PBMCs, B-cell-depleted T cells, or T cells provided the cDNA or gDNA that made up the material.

Original processing methods: Estimated nucleated cell counts came from reference gene primer amplification. Assay used: immunoSEQ multiplex PCR; TCRdb lists only in-frame clones, some missing. The DNA was the basis for D and trimming; V, J and clone size are from that table. The profile shows roughly 150,000 clones, around 86% of them singletons. The length of the CDR3 is 14 residues. CDR1 is SGHAT and CDR2 is FQNNGV in the germline V gene. The V end was cut by 4 bases, the J end by 6 bases, with 13 bases between. This chain uses TRBV11-2 with TRBJ2-1; D gene ambiguous. The sequence was obtained from a man aged 65-85 years who had recovered from COVID-19. The material sequenced was peripheral blood. This chain's CDR3 is CASSSDPTFNEQFF. Here the CDR3 DNA reads TGTGCCAGCAGCTCCGACCCGACTTTCAATGAGCAGTTCTTC.